What follows is one T cell receptor beta chain and its context. These data come from a study of T-cell reconstitution after alpha-beta-depleted transplantation in children. The CDR3 runs to 17 residues. V gave up 5 bases and J gave up 2 bases; unmatched junction bases: 13. CDR1 MDHEN and CDR2 SYDVKM come from the germline V gene. Unique molecular identifiers were incorporated into the prepared TCRbeta library. TCRdb reprocessed the PCR reads via MiXCR and lists one record per CDR3 protein. The repertoire holds about 640,000 distinct CDR3 sequences, with around 17% as singletons. This sample comprised PBMCs from the stem cell graft donor, obtained from the stem cell graft. This sequence was found in a human donor who donated a stem cell graft to a child with acute myeloid leukemia. This chain uses TRBV28 with TRBJ1-2, with TRBD1 identical over 8 bases. CDR3 protein: CASSPPKPGQVNYGYTF. The CDR3 DNA follows: TGTGCCAGCAGTCCCCCTAAGCCGGGACAGGTCAACTATGGCTACACCTTC.